Listed below are T cell receptor beta chains from one sample, sequenced in a study of cytomegalovirus exposure and HLA in healthy donors. Only in-frame clones appear in the TCRdb table, and some are missing; sequencing was by immunoSEQ multiplex PCR. Of about 130,000 clones listed, more than 65% are singletons. The sample taken for sequencing was PBMCs. These receptors all come from a man aged 45-60 years in good health and CMV-seronegative. Both conserved end residues are part of each CDR3. A D gene is named only where the DNA matches it firmly. Size is stated for part of the rows, as once, few or many counts, or as a class when the clone is expanded.

NA,14,NA,TRBV5-1,TRBJ1-4,TGCGCCAGCAGCTTGGACACGCCGGGGGAAAAACTGTTTTTT,CASSLDTPGEKLFF
NA,13,NA,TRBV27,TRBJ1-5,TGTGCCAGCAGACCTACAGGGCATCAGCCCCAGCATTTT,CASRPTGHQPQHF
NA,14,NA,TRBV6-5,TRBJ1-2,TGTGCCAGCAGCTTCGTCGATAAAAGAGATGGCTACACCTTC,CASSFVDKRDGYTF
NA,14,TRBD1,TRBV10-3,TRBJ2-7,TGTGCCATCAGTGAGGGCAGGGGGCCCTACGAGCAGTACTTC,CAISEGRGPYEQYF
NA,15,NA,TRBV7-9,TRBJ2-4,TGTGCCAGCAGCTTTACGCGGGCAGAATCAGAAATTCAGTACTTC,CASSFTRAESEIQYF
NA,16,NA,TRBV4-1,TRBJ1-4,TGCGCCAGCAGCGACCGAACCGGGACTGTTAATGAAAAACTGTTTTTT,CASSDRTGTVNEKLFF
NA,16,TRBD2,TRBV5-6,TRBJ2-1,TGTGCCAGCAGCTTGGGACTAGCGGGGGGGTTGAATGAGCAGTTCTTC,CASSLGLAGGLNEQFF
NA,16,NA,TRBV14,TRBJ1-6,TGTGCCAGCAGCCGAGTTATCAGGGTCGTGAGTTCACCCCTCCACTTT,CASSRVIRVVSSPLHF
NA,16,NA,TRBV7-9,TRBJ1-4,TGTGCCAGCAGCCCCAAAGGGGCTGGCGGGGATGAAAAACTGTTTTTT,CASSPKGAGGDEKLFF
NA,16,TRBD1,TRBV19,TRBJ1-4,TGTGCCAGTAGTAGTCGACAGGGGGCGATCGGGGAAAAACTGTTTTTT,CASSSRQGAIGEKLFF
NA,20,TRBD1,TRBV4-3,TRBJ1-4,TGCGCCAGCAGCCAAGAGTCACAACGGGACAGGGGGGGTAATAATGAAAAACTGTTTTTT,CASSQESQRDRGGNNEKLFF
NA,14,NA,TRBV5-4,TRBJ1-1,TGTGCCAGCAGCTTGACAGGTATGAACACTGAAGCTTTCTTT,CASSLTGMNTEAFF
NA,13,NA,TRBV5-5,TRBJ2-1,TGTGCCAGCAGCTTGGGTACTAGCAATGAGCAGTTCTTC,CASSLGTSNEQFF
NA,13,NA,TRBV5-1,TRBJ2-3,TGCGCCAGCAGCTTACAGGGTGGGGATACGCAGTATTTT,CASSLQGGDTQYF
NA,15,TRBD1,TRBV18,TRBJ2-7,TGTGCCAGCTCACCAGGGACAGGGGTATCCAACGAGCAGTACTTC,CASSPGTGVSNEQYF
NA,15,TRBD2,TRBV27,TRBJ2-5,TGTGCCAGCAGTTTAACTAGCGGGGCCCAAGAGACCCAGTACTTC,CASSLTSGAQETQYF
NA,15,TRBD1,TRBV2,TRBJ2-2,TGTGCCAGCAGTTACACAGGGGAAGGGACCGGGGAGCTGTTTTTT,CASSYTGEGTGELFF
NA,14,NA,TRBV6-5,TRBJ2-3,TGTGCCAGCAGTTCCTCGACTAGCACAGATACGCAGTATTTT,CASSSSTSTDTQYF
NA,17,TRBD2,TRBV4-2,TRBJ2-5,TGTGCCAGCAGCCGACTAGCGGGGGGGCTGAACCAAGAGACCCAGTACTTC,CASSRLAGGLNQETQYF
NA,13,NA,TRBV7-9,TRBJ1-1,TGTGCCAGCAGCTTGCGGACAAACACTGAAGCTTTCTTT,CASSLRTNTEAFF
NA,12,NA,TRBV13,TRBJ2-1,TGTGCCAGCAGCTTTCCCTCGGTTGAGCAGTTCTTC,CASSFPSVEQFF
few,15,TRBD1,TRBV6-5,TRBJ1-6,TGTGCCAGCAGACCCACGGACAGGGGTAATTCACCCCTCCACTTT,CASRPTDRGNSPLHF
NA,14,NA,TRBV6-5,TRBJ2-2,TGTGCCAGCAGTTATGCGGGGTCCACCGGGGAGCTGTTTTTT,CASSYAGSTGELFF
once,14,TRBD2,TRBV13,TRBJ2-1,TGTGCCAGCAGACTAGCGGGGGGGGGCAATGAGCAGTTCTTC,CASRLAGGGNEQFF
few,16,NA,TRBV4-1,TRBJ1-3,TGCGCCAGCAGCCAAGGAGTCGCAGGGGCTGGAAACACCATATATTTT,CASSQGVAGAGNTIYF
NA,15,NA,TRBV19,TRBJ1-1,TGTGCCAGTACCCTTAGCAGGGGCTGGAGCACTGAAGCTTTCTTT,CASTLSRGWSTEAFF
NA,15,TRBD1,TRBV5-1,TRBJ2-7,TGCGCCAGCAGCGGGGGACAGCTTATCTCCTACGAGCAGTACTTC,CASSGGQLISYEQYF
NA,15,TRBD2,TRBV5-1,TRBJ2-7,TGCGCCAGCAGATCCGGGACTACCAATTCCTACGAGCAGTACTTC,CASRSGTTNSYEQYF
few,13,TRBD1,TRBV30,TRBJ1-2,TGTGCCTGGAGTGAACAGGGGTGGTATGGCTACACCTTC,CAWSEQGWYGYTF
NA,12,NA,TRBV2,TRBJ1-2,TGTGCCAGCGATGAGCTCAACTATGGCTACACCTTC,CASDELNYGYTF
once,13,TRBD2,TRBV2,TRBJ2-5,TGTGCCAGCATCGGGGGGGCCCGAGAGACCCAGTACTTC,CASIGGARETQYF
NA,14,NA,TRBV6-4,TRBJ2-3,TGTGCCAGCAGTACGGACTTGGGCACAGATACGCAGTATTTT,CASSTDLGTDTQYF
NA,13,NA,TRBV7-9,TRBJ1-1,TGTGCCAGCAGCTTAGGGGCAGGGGAAAGAACTTTCTTT,CASSLGAGERTFF
once,13,NA,TRBV7-2,TRBJ2-7,TGTGCCAGCCAAACAGGGCCAGTCTACGAGCAGTACTTC,CASQTGPVYEQYF
NA,13,TRBD1,TRBV5-1,TRBJ2-7,TGCGCCAGCAGCCTGGGACAGGATTACGAGCAGTACTTC,CASSLGQDYEQYF
NA,14,NA,TRBV29-1,TRBJ2-1,TGCAGCGCCGCGACGTTCACTAGCTCCAATGAGCAGTTCTTC,CSAATFTSSNEQFF
NA,17,NA,TRBV5-1,TRBJ1-2,TGCGCCAGCAGCTTAGACCCAGCCGGAGGCGGGCGGGGGGGCTACACCTTC,CASSLDPAGGGRGGYTF
once,13,NA,TRBV18,TRBJ2-5,TGTGCCAGCTCAGGCGGGCACCAAGAGACCCAGTACTTC,CASSGGHQETQYF
once,12,NA,TRBV6-1,TRBJ1-5,TGTGCCAGCAGTGCCTACGCGGGGGCCCAGCATTTT,CASSAYAGAQHF
NA,11,NA,TRBV11-3,TRBJ1-4,TGTGCCAGCAGGGCGACTGAACAACTGTTTTTT,CASRATEQLFF
NA,15,TRBD1,TRBV2,TRBJ1-6,TGTGCCAGCAGTGTTACAGGGGGCTTAAATTCACCCCTCCACTTT,CASSVTGGLNSPLHF
NA,15,NA,TRBV7-9,TRBJ2-7,TGTGCCAGCAGCGGCAGCCTAAGGGGCTCCTACGAGCAGTACTTC,CASSGSLRGSYEQYF
NA,15,TRBD2,TRBV9,TRBJ2-3,TGTGCCAGCAGCGTCGGGACTAGCGCCACAGATACGCAGTATTTT,CASSVGTSATDTQYF
NA,16,TRBD2,TRBV5-1,TRBJ2-3,TGCGCCAGCAGCTTGGGGGCGGGGGGGGCCACAGATACGCAGTATTTT,CASSLGAGGATDTQYF
NA,16,TRBD2,TRBV5-4,TRBJ2-2,TGTGCCAGCAGCTCCCGACTAGCGGGGGACCTAGGGGAGCTGTTTTTT,CASSSRLAGDLGELFF
once,14,TRBD1,TRBV19,TRBJ2-3,TGTGCCAGTAGTCTCCGACAGGGGGCTGATACGCAGTATTTT,CASSLRQGADTQYF
NA,13,TRBD1,TRBV19,TRBJ1-1,TGTGCCATTCGAGCGACAGGGGCCTCTGAAGCTTTCTTT,CAIRATGASEAFF
NA,15,NA,TRBV5-4,TRBJ2-2,TGTGCCAGCAGCCAGGACAGTTCGAACACCGGGGAGCTGTTTTTT,CASSQDSSNTGELFF
NA,15,TRBD2,TRBV7-2,TRBJ2-3,TGTGCCAGCAGCCCGTCCCCGGGACTAGCAGATACGCAGTATTTT,CASSPSPGLADTQYF
NA,13,NA,TRBV6-5,TRBJ1-1,TGTGCCAGCAGCTACGGGGCCTCCCCTGAAGCTTTCTTT,CASSYGASPEAFF
NA,12,TRBD1,TRBV7-6,TRBJ2-7,TGTGCCAGCAGCCCCGGGACAGGCGAGCAGTACTTC,CASSPGTGEQYF
once,15,TRBD1,TRBV13,TRBJ1-2,TGTGCCAGCAGCTTAGGAGGACAGGGCAGAGAGGGCTACCCCTTC,CASSLGGQGREGYPF
few,14,NA,TRBV13,TRBJ1-1,TGTGCCAGCAGCTTGTTTTTGCGGAACACTGAAGCTTTCTTT,CASSLFLRNTEAFF
once,18,TRBD1,TRBV4-3,TRBJ1-6,TGCGCCAGCAGCCAAGACTTGGACAGGGGCGGTGAGAATTCACCCCTCCACTTT,CASSQDLDRGGENSPLHF